This TCR beta chain originates from a study of monozygotic twins with inflammatory bowel disease. A 6-nucleotide sample barcode was carried by the UMIs, which template switching added. The authors ran two nested PCRs of 16 and 9 cycles on TCRalpha and TCRbeta cDNA. TCRdb re-called the 5' RACE reads and catalogs CDR3 proteins one per entry, DNA excluded. The table for this sample gives about 300,000 distinct CDR3 sequences. As concerns this clonotype: Its antigen remains unknown.

The CDR3 extends over 15 amino acids. Germline V gives CDR1 SGHTA, CDR2 FQGTGA. Study-wide findings and caveats: The results supported no single strong signal or clonotype associated with IBD. Whereas healthy co-twins had higher TCRbeta diversity (inverse Simpson), IBD patients had lower diversity.

The chain has TRBV7-3 and TRBJ1-1; the D call of TRBD1 rests on TCRdb alone, since no DNA is present to check it. This sequence originates from a human donor with ulcerative colitis or Crohn's disease, or a healthy co-twin of an affected twin (not recorded which). The sequenced sample consisted of blood. The CDR3 reads CASSFTGTASTEAFF. The full variable domain, its missing parts supplied by reference TRBV7-3 and TRBJ1-1, is GAGVSQTPSNKVTEKGKYVELRCDPISGHTALYWYRQSLGQGPEFLIYFQGTGAADDSGLPNDRFFAVRPEGSVSTLKIQRTERGDSAVYLCASSFTGTASTEAFFGQGTRLTVV.